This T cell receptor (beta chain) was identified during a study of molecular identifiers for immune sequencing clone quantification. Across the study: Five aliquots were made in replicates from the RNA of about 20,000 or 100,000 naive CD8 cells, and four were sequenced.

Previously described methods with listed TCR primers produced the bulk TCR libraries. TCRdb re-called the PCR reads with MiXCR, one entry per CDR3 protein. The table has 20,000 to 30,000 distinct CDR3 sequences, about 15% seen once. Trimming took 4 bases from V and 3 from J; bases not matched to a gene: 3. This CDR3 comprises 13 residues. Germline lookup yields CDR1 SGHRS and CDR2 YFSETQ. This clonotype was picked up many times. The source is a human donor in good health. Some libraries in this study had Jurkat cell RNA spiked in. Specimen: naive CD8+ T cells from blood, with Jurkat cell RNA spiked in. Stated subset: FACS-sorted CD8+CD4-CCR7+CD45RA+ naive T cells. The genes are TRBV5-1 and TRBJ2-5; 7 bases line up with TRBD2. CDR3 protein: CASSGGLEETQYF. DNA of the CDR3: TGCGCCAGCAGCGGAGGACTAGAAGAGACCCAGTACTTC.